The entry below describes one TCR beta chain. What antigen it recognizes has not been identified. No much larger clone is present one base from it, and per-base qualities are unavailable. Enrolling through a virtual design, the prospective study's participants ranged in age from roughly 18 to 90 years and lived across 24 United States geographic areas. Cohort assignment in the prospective study relied on participant-reported clinical history from a screening survey and a study questionnaire. Mobile phlebotomists in the prospective study collected whole blood, serum and a nasopharyngeal or oropharyngeal swab from every participant. Participants in the prospective study had the option to provide additional blood draws and questionnaires over an approximately 2-month period. Blood samples from the prospective study were shipped frozen or at room temperature prior to DNA extraction. This specimen comes from a study of blood T cell repertoires in COVID-19 (dated by TCRdb to 2020 to 2021). Regarding the complete study: The collaborator samples originated in the United States, Italy and Spain and spanned the acute and convalescent phases of COVID-19. The material from the prospective study consisted of cDNA or gDNA derived from T cells, B-cell-depleted T cells, or PBMCs. Subjects who had been exposed to COVID-19, were actively infected with it, or had recovered from it provided the deeply sampled blood TCRbeta repertoires that made up the dataset. The repertoires were made available in a free public database intended to serve as a resource for research on the immune response to SARS-CoV-2. The samples were drawn from two sources: the first 160 participants of the ongoing ImmuneRACE study, and about 1,300 subjects contributed by 6 global collaborators. Sample metadata almost always included a de-identified subject ID, COVID-19 status, age in years and sex. Where available, HLA class I and class II types were obtained from metadata supplied by the sample provider rather than from assay-based typing. Beyond this particular receptor, the publication reports: Clinical and demographic metadata were provided uncurated, with the amount varying by source and participant.

TCRbeta CDR3 regions were amplified from genomic DNA by means of the immunoSEQ Assay, a bias-controlled multiplex PCR. The study's processing was this. Within the assay, amplification of reference gene primers was used to estimate how many nucleated cells each sample contained. To quantify the absolute abundance of each unique TCRbeta CDR3 rearrangement, sequence reads were collapsed and filtered. For each sample, productive Simpson clonality was calculated by taking the square root of Simpson's diversity index across productive rearrangements. Imported from immuneACCESS, the table was reduced by TCRdb to in-frame sequences with V and J called. These copies leave out some clones; in studies compared against another copy, an unresolved V gene accounts for under half, and the cause of the remainder is not known. Clone size and the V and J calls come from that table; the DNA yielded D and trimming. In this sample the table shows 400,000 to 550,000 clones, nearly 90% of which occur a single time. The top ten clonotypes cover 1.5% to 2% of the sample.

V was cut back by 7 bases and J by 12 bases, leaving a gap of 9 bases between them. Via the germline V gene (reference sequence), CDR1 is WNHNN and CDR2 SYGVQD. Including the terminal cysteine and phenylalanine, the CDR3 comprises 9 residues. CDR3 DNA is the only sequence kept; it has 27 bases, read in frame from the first base. Sequencing input: PBMCs or T cells enriched from blood (not recorded which). The chain employs TRBV10-1 and TRBJ1-1; a confident D gene designation cannot be given. The sequence derives from a woman aged 18-29 years with acute COVID-19. CDR3 loop: CASTPRSFF. The nucleotide sequence is given as TGCGCCAGCACCCCACGGTCTTTCTTT.